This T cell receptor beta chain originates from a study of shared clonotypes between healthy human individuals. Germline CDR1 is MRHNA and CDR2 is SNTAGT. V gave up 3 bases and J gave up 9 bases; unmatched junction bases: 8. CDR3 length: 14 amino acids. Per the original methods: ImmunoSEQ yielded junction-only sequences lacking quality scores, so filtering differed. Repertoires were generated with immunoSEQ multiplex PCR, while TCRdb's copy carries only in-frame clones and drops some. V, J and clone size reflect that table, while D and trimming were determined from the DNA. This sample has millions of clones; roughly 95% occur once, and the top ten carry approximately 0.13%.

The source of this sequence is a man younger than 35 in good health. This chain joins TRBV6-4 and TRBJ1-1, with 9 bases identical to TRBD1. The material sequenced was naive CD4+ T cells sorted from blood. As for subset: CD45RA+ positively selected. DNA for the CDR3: TGTGCCAGCAGTGAGCAATATGGACAGGGGAAAGCTTTCTTT. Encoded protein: CASSEQYGQGKAFF.